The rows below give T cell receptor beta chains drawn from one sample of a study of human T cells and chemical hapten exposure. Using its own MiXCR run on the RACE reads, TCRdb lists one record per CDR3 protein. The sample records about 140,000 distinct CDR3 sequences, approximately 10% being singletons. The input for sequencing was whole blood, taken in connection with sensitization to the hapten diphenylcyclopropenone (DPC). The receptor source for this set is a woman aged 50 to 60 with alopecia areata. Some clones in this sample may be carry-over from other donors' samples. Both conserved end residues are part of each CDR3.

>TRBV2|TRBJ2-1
CASTAGLYNEQFF
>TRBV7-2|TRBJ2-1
CASSFGRGRFTGEQFF
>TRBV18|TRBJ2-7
CASSPPGTGKYEQYF
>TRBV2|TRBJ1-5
CASRRDSNQPQHF
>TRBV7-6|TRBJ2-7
CASSPDRPHEQYF
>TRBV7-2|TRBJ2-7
CASSYTAGEQYF
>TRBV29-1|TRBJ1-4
CSVFYRGGEKLFF
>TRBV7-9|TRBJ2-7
CASSDLSGRASYEQYF
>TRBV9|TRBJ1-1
CASSVENLGEAFF
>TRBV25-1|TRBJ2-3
CASSPGTGTDTQYF
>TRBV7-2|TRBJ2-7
CASSLGTSGSEQYF
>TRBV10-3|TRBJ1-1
CAIRGTGVMNTEAFF
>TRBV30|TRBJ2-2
CAWSVTTFTGELFF
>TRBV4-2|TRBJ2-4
CASSPRFVGGVRLAKNIQYF
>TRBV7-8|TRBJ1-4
CASSLRPVNEKLFF
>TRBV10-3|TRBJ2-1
CAIRSPGTSGSNEQFF
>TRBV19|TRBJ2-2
CASSKDYTGELFF
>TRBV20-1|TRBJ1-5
CSATRQGGREPQHF
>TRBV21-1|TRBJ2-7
CASSPNCQRDEQYF
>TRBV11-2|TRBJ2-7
CASTPGTLVYEQYF
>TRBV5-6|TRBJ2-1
CASSFTEKASYNEQFF
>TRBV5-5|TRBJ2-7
CASSLIGRIDEQYF
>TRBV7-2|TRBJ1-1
CASSWGQMNTEAFF
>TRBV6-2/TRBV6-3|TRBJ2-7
CASSYSRASYEQYF
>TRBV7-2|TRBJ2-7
CASSLGTSGRGEQYF
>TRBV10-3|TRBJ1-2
CAISPGDGWAHGYTF
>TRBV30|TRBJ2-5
CAWSSPGGPRYF
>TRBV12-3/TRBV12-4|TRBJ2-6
CASRTTGSGANVLTF
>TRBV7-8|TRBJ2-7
CAISRGLDSYEQYF
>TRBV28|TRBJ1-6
CASSLPDEASSYNSPLHF
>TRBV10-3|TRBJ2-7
CAARTAYEQYF
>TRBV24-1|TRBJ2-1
CATSGKTGGAYNEQFF
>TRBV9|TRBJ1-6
CASSVGPADNSPLHF
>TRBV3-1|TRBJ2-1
CASSITSGSDEQFF
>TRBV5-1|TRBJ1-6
CASSFSGTGDNSPLHF
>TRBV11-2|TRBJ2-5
CASSQGRLANDQETQYF
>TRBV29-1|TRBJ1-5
CSAMTGDNQPQHF
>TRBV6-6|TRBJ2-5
CASSPGAPDPKTQYF
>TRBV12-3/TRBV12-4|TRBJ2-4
CASSFGQGAKNIQYF